The 8 T cell receptor beta chains in this list originate from one sample, sequenced in a study of vaccination effects on CD4 cells after COVID-19. For these TCRs, the target antigens are not known. Sequencing was preceded by expansion of antigen-specific CD4+ T cells with viral peptide pools in the ViraFEST assay. Researchers isolated CD4+ T cells once approximately eleven days of culture had elapsed. People in the vaccine group had not been infected with SARS-CoV-2 before, and their nucleocapsid antibodies were negative. Using immunoSEQ multiplex PCR, the repertoire was profiled, and TCRdb retains in-frame clones only, with some absent. Of about 73,000 clones listed, roughly 79% are singletons. The sample here was CD4+ T cells from PBMCs cultured with HCoV-NL63 spike peptides, taken before COVID-19 vaccination. These receptors originate from a human donor who received a COVID-19 vaccine.

The chain uses TRBV5-1 and TRBJ1-4, with D perhaps matching TRBD1 (6 bases). The CDR3 sequence is 15 residues long. V lost 2 bases and J lost 0, with 8 bases in between. Germline CDR1 reads SGHRS; CDR2 reads YFSETQ. In DNA form, the CDR3 reads TGCGCCAGCAGCTTACAGGGTTCAACTAATGAAAAACTGTTTTTT. Protein: CASSLQGSTNEKLFF.

In this sample, this clone turned up a few times. The chain has TRBV12-3 or TRBV12-4 and TRBJ1-2, with TRBD1 as a possible D gene (5 bases). The CDR3 extends over 12 amino acids. V was trimmed by 6 bases and J by 8 bases, leaving 13 bases between them. The CDR3 DNA reads as TGTGCCAGCAGCCACGGGGCGCGGGGCTACACCTTC. The encoded protein is CASSHGARGYTF.

This chain's CDR3 is CASRRTDTHTSTDTQYF. CDR3 DNA sequence: TGTGCCAGCAGAAGGACAGACACTCACACTAGCACAGATACGCAGTATTTT. The rearrangement joins TRBV28 to TRBJ2-3; possible D gene TRBD1, 6 bases. Germline CDR1 is MDHEN and CDR2 is SYDVKM. This CDR3 has 17 residues. Trimming removed 6 bases at V and 0 bases at J, with 19 bases between. Full variable domain (missing parts from reference TRBV28 and TRBJ2-3): DVKVTQSSRYLVKRTGEKVFLECVQDMDHENMFWYRQDPGLGLRLIYFSYDVKMKEKGDIPEGYSVSREKKERFSLILESASTNQTSMYLCASRRTDTHTSTDTQYFGPGTRLTVL.

The chain uses TRBV7-9 and TRBJ1-3, with D possibly being TRBD1 (5 bases). The CDR3 totals 16 residues. Germline lookup yields CDR1 SEHNR and CDR2 FQNEAQ (reference sequence). Trimming removed 3 bases at V and 0 bases at J, with 12 bases between. This CDR3 reads CASSFAGTVSGNTIYF. DNA for the CDR3: TGTGCCAGCAGCTTTGCCGGGACGGTCTCTGGAAACACCATATATTTT.

This clone was counted between two and nine times. CDR3 DNA sequence: TGTGCCAGCAGTTTAGAGGTTAGGGGGAGGGTGCATTTT. Residues: CASSLEVRGRVHF. V gene TRBV12-3 or TRBV12-4 combines with J gene TRBJ1-5; D possibly corresponds to TRBD1 (6 bases). The CDR3 contains 13 residues. V lost 1 base and J lost 15, with 16 bases in between.

CDR3 loop: CASPVLGRHGNKHTEAFF. CDR3 coding DNA: TGTGCCAGCCCTGTTCTTGGCCGTCACGGAAACAAGCACACTGAAGCTTTCTTT. J is TRBJ1-1 and V is TRBV5-8; D gene ambiguous. CDR3 length equals 18 residues. Germline assignment: CDR1 SGHTS and CDR2 YDEGEE. The ends were cut back, 7 bases at V and 3 bases at J, with 28 bases in the middle.

This clone showed up just once. The gene calls are TRBV9 and TRBJ2-5, with D perhaps matching TRBD1 (5 bases). The V and J ends lost 0 bases and 4 bases respectively, with 10 bases between them. This CDR3 contains 14 residues. The germline V gene encodes CDR1 SGDLS and CDR2 YYNGEE. The CDR3 region is CASSVEVGAETQYF. As DNA, the CDR3 is TGTGCCAGCAGCGTAGAAGTTGGGGCAGAGACCCAGTACTTC.

The V call is TRBV2, the J call TRBJ2-3, with 9 bases lining up with TRBD2. The CDR3 is 15 amino acids. V gave up 1 base and J gave up 4 bases; unmatched junction bases: 3. CDR1 and CDR2 (germline): SNHLY, FYNNEI. The CDR3 reads CASSEDSGGPDTQYF. The CDR3 nucleotides are TGTGCCAGCAGTGAAGACAGCGGGGGGCCAGATACGCAGTATTTT.